The rows below give T cell receptor beta chains drawn from one sample of a study of cytomegalovirus exposure and HLA in healthy donors. Only in-frame clones appear in the TCRdb table, and some are missing; sequencing was by immunoSEQ multiplex PCR. The table records some 95,000 clones, over 65% of them present only once. Source material: PBMCs. The receptors derive from a woman under 30 in good health and CMV-seropositive. CDR3s include the opening cysteine and the closing phenylalanine or tryptophan. Some rows mark clone size as missing; the rest say once, few, many or name a class of expanded clone.

clone size	J gene	V gene	CDR3 protein
many	TRBJ1-5	TRBV5-1	CASSPGERYSNQPQHF
few	TRBJ1-2	TRBV7-2	CASSSDRGLYGYTF
once	TRBJ2-3	TRBV5-1	CASSKGTADTQYF
NA	TRBJ1-4	TRBV19	CASSRQGAPTNEKLFF
few	TRBJ2-2	TRBV28	CASSYGSPGQENTGELFF
NA	TRBJ2-3	TRBV19	CASKPEPYSTDTQYF
few	TRBJ2-3	TRBV6-1	CASSEARYGGGDTQYF
NA	TRBJ2-5	TRBV7-2	CASSFTGTSGGPPETQYF
NA	TRBJ1-5	TRBV4-1	CASSLLTGYNQPQHF
NA	TRBJ1-5	TRBV18	CASTATGRNQPQHF
NA	TRBJ1-4	TRBV11-1	CASSLGQGASTNEKLFF
NA	TRBJ1-4	TRBV19	CASSLQGAANEKLFF
NA	TRBJ2-4	TRBV6-5	CASTGGQGAIQYF
once	TRBJ2-7	TRBV5-5	CASSSASPLAGFSYEQYF
NA	TRBJ2-7	TRBV2	CASSEASGSSYEQYF
few	TRBJ1-1	TRBV4-1	CASSPLKGMNTEAFF
NA	TRBJ1-5	TRBV7-9	CASSFYSNQPQHF
NA	TRBJ2-2	TRBV2	CASRYLAGVLGELFF
NA	TRBJ2-5	TRBV7-9	CASTRLGETQYF
NA	TRBJ2-1	TRBV30	CAWRAASDPYNEQFF
NA	TRBJ2-7	TRBV27	CASSPRQGIRSYEQYF
few	TRBJ1-5	TRBV19	CASSTGLPTEQPQHF
NA	TRBJ2-2	TRBV7-6	CASSPTGGELFF
NA	TRBJ1-4	TRBV5-1	CASSLARGSEKLFF
NA	NA	TRBV7-2	CASSLAEGEQYF
NA	TRBJ2-5	TRBV9	CASSPAGGPGETQYF
NA	TRBJ1-6	TRBV5-1	CASSSDGRSEGPLHF
few	TRBJ1-4	TRBV4-3	CASSQDAQGGNEKLFF
NA	TRBJ2-3	TRBV7-3	CASSPLGRWQDTQYF
NA	TRBJ2-1	TRBV5-1	CASSLSRGPNEEQFF
few	TRBJ2-2	TRBV6-4	CASSAGTGDTGELFF
NA	TRBJ2-1	TRBV9	CASRGAGNEQFF
NA	TRBJ2-3	TRBV4-3	CASSQRTGDTDTQYF
NA	TRBJ2-7	TRBV7-8	CASSLWPSGSSYEQYF
NA	TRBJ2-2	TRBV19	CASSKQQGPGELFF
NA	TRBJ1-1	TRBV19	CASSIGQGGGTEAFF
NA	TRBJ2-3	TRBV5-5	CASSLGASGVKDTQYF
NA	TRBJ1-3	TRBV7-2	CASSLHSGNTIYF
few	TRBJ1-2	TRBV23-1	CASSQSPRQGSRLFYGYTF
NA	TRBJ1-6	TRBV9	CASTPGAAYNSPLHF
NA	TRBJ1-1	TRBV2	CASSEATEGFEAFF